This T cell receptor beta chain was documented in a study of T cell responses to AZD1222 COVID-19 vaccine. The wider study: Both about-4-week and about-12-week second-dose recipients were combined.

A note on this clone: No antigen is known for it.

The repertoire was sequenced with immunoSEQ multiplex PCR; TCRdb's copy has only in-frame clones and lacks some. Of 160,000 or so clones listed, just over 90% are singletons. The V end was cut by 3 bases, the J end by 8 bases, with 13 bases between. The CDR3 consists of 14 residues. Per germline, CDR1 SGHVS and CDR2 FNYEAQ. Regarding the study as a whole: Scientists sampled the repertoires only once the peak T cell response had passed. Baseline testing showed seropositivity in only six or seven AZD1222 recipients.

The chain links TRBV7-6 to TRBJ1-4, with D tentatively TRBD1 (5 bases). The sequence was collected from an adult in good health. This material consisted of peripheral blood, taken on day 0 of AZD1222 vaccination. This CDR3 reads CASSLTQAGEKLFF. The DNA of the CDR3 is TGTGCCAGCAGCTTGACACAGGCCGGAGAAAAACTGTTTTTT.